This passage covers 16 T cell receptor beta chains from one sample sequenced in a study of CXCR3-negative and CXCR3-positive naive CD8 T cells. The study made its TRB cDNA libraries by 5' RACE, adding UMI labels. TCRdb reprocessed the 5' RACE reads, with one entry per CDR3 protein and no DNA. This sample contains over 45,000 distinct CDR3 sequences. The specimen sequenced was naive CXCR3- CD8+ T cells from blood. The subset: CD45RO-CCR7+CD27+CD95- naive CD8+ T cells lacking CXCR3 (TNR3-). Every receptor here comes from a human donor in good health. Some clones in this sample may be carry-over from other donors' samples.

The chain employs TRBV12-3 or TRBV12-4 and TRBJ2-1; TCRdb's assignment of TRBD1 cannot be checked, as there is no DNA. The CDR3 runs 17 residues. The CDR3 loop reads CASSFPARGGGLNEQFF.

This chain connects TRBV7-9 to TRBJ2-3; without DNA, the TCRdb call of TRBD2 cannot be checked. Germline V lookup: CDR1 SEHNR, CDR2 FQNEAQ (reference sequence). CDR3 length equals 17 residues. CDR3 in amino acids: CASSGAGLAGGLDTQYF.

The genes are TRBV12-3 or TRBV12-4 and TRBJ2-2; the TRBD2 assignment by TCRdb is unverifiable without DNA. This CDR3 comprises 15 residues. This chain's CDR3 is CASSFLATNTGELFF.

The V gene is TRBV7-3, the J gene TRBJ1-6. CDR3 size: 14 residues. Germline V CDR1 and CDR2: SGHTA, FQGTGA. This chain's CDR3 is CASSLTGSNSPLHF.

This rearrangement joins TRBV20-1 to TRBJ2-5. Germline lookup yields CDR1 DFQATT and CDR2 SNEGSKA (reference sequence). This CDR3 is built from 14 residues. CDR3 loop: CSARVTGDQETQYF.

The rearrangement uses TRBV29-1 and TRBJ1-1; without DNA, the TCRdb call of TRBD1 cannot be checked. The length of the CDR3 is 14 residues. Germline CDR1 is SQVTM and CDR2 is ANQGSEA. CDR3 sequence: CSARTGGLGTEAFF.

In terms of frequency, this clonotype is medium-sized (0.01 to 0.1%). The CDR3 spells CASRTYPGGNYSPESRNEQFF. J is TRBJ2-1 and V is TRBV23-1; TCRdb's D call of TRBD2 is untestable without DNA. TRBV23-1 is flagged as an ORF with uncertain function. This CDR3 contains 21 residues.

The rearrangement joins TRBV6-5 to TRBJ2-5; without DNA, the TCRdb call of TRBD2 cannot be checked. The CDR3 totals 15 residues. Germline-derived CDR1 and CDR2 are MNHEY and SVGAGI. The chain's CDR3 is CASRLRLAAQETQYF.

This chain links TRBV30 with TRBJ2-7; TCRdb's D call of TRBD2 is untestable without DNA. Germline V gives CDR1 GTSNPN, CDR2 SVGIG (reference sequence). The length of the CDR3 is 15 residues. The CDR3 sequence: CAWSVRRDFYYEQYF.

The chain is built from TRBV21-1 and TRBJ1-6; with no DNA, the TCRdb D assignment of TRBD1 cannot be verified. TRBV21-1 is a documented pseudogene. The CDR3 spans 21 residues. This CDR3 is CASSKAARGTPESSYNSPLHF.

The chain employs TRBV29-1 and TRBJ2-5; as DNA is missing, the TRBD2 call by TCRdb cannot be tested. Looked up from germline, CDR1 is SQVTM and CDR2 is ANQGSEA. This CDR3 has 15 residues. The CDR3 protein is CSVEDIPSGEETQYF.

This CDR3 reads CASSLIVRTDTQYF. The rearrangement joins TRBV11-2 to TRBJ2-3; TCRdb selects TRBD2, and the lack of DNA leaves this call unchecked. This CDR3 is 14 amino acids long. Germline V lookup: CDR1 SGHAT, CDR2 FQNNGV. The full variable domain, with the rest looked up from reference TRBV11-2 and TRBJ2-3, is EAGVAQSPRYKIIEKRQSVAFWCNPISGHATLYWYQQILGQGPKLLIQFQNNGVVDDSQLPKDRFSAERLKGVDSTLKIQPAKLEDSAVYLCASSLIVRTDTQYFGPGTRLTVL.

The chain employs TRBV14 and TRBJ1-1; TCRdb designates TRBD1, a call that cannot be tested without DNA. Germline assignment: CDR1 SGHDN and CDR2 FVKESK. The CDR3 sequence is 14 residues long. CDR3 region: CASSSRDGLLEAFF. The full variable domain, in which reference TRBV14 and TRBJ1-1 provide the parts outside the CDR3, is EAGVTQFPSHSVIEKGQTVTLRCDPISGHDNLYWYRRVMGKEIKFLLHFVKESKQDESGMPNNRFLAERTGGTYSTLKVQPAELEDSGVYFCASSSRDGLLEAFFGQGTRLTVV.

This chain joins TRBV19 and TRBJ2-1; TCRdb designates TRBD1, a call that cannot be tested without DNA. The CDR3 is 12 amino acids. Germline V gene lookup returns CDR1 LNHDA and CDR2 SQIVND (reference sequence). CDR3 amino acids: CASSIGGHKQFF.

The chain links TRBV5-1 to TRBJ2-3. The CDR3 consists of 14 residues. The V gene's germline CDR1 is SGHRS and CDR2 YFSETQ. The CDR3 region is CASSLGLAADTQYF.

J is TRBJ2-7 and V is TRBV5-1; TCRdb gives TRBD2 as the D gene, but with no DNA this cannot be confirmed. The length of the CDR3 is 13 residues. The germline V gene has CDR1 SGHRS and CDR2 YFSETQ. CDR3 region: CASSGGLTYEQYF.